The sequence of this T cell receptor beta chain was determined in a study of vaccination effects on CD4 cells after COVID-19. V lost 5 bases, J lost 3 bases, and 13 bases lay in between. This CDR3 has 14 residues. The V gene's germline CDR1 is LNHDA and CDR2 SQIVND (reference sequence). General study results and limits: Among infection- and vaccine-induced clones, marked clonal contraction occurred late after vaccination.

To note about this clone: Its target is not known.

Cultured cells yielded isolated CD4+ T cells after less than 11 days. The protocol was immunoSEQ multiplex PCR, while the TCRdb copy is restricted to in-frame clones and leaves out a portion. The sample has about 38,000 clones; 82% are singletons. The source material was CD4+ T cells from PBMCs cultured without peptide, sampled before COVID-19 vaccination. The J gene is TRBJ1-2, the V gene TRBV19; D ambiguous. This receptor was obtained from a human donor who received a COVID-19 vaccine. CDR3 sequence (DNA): TGTGCCAGTAGTGCGGACTTTGGGGACTATGGCTACACCTTC. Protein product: CASSADFGDYGYTF.